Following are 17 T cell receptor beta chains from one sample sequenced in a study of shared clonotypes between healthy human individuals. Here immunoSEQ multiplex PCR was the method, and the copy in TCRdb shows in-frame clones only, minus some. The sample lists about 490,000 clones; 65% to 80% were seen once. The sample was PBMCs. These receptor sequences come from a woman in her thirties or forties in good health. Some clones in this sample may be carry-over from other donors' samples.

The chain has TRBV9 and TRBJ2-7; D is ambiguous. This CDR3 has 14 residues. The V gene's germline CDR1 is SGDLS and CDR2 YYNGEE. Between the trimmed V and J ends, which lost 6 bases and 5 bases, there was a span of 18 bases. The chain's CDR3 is CASNPSGSPDEQYF. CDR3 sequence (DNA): TGTGCCAGCAACCCCTCCGGGTCCCCCGACGAGCAGTACTTC.

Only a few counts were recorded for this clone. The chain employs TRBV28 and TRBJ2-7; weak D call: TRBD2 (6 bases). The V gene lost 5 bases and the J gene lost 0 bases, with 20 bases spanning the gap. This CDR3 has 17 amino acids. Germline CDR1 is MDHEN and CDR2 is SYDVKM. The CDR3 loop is CASSLAGGRFTSYEQYF. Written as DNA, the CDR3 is TGTGCCAGCAGTCTCGCTGGGGGGAGGTTCACCTCCTACGAGCAGTACTTC.

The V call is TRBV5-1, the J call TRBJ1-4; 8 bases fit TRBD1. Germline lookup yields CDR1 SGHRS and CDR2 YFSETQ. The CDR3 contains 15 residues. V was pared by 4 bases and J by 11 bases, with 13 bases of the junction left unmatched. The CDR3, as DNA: TGCGCCAGCAGCCACGATGGACAGGGCCAATTGAAACTGTTTTTT. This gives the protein CASSHDGQGQLKLFF.

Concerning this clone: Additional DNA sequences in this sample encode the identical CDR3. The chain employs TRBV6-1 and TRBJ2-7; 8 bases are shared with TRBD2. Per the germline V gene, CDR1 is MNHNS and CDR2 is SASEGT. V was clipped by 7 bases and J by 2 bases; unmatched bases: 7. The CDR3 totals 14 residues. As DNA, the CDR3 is TGTGCCAGCACTGGGCTAGCGGGCCCCTACGAGCAGTACTTC. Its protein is CASTGLAGPYEQYF.

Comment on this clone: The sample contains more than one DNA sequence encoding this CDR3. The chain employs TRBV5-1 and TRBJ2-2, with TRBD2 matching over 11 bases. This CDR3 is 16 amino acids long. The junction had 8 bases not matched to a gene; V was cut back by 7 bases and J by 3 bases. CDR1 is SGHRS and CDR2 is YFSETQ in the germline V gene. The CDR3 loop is CASRPSGRTDTGELFF. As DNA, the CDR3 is TGCGCCAGCCGTCCTAGCGGGAGGACGGACACCGGGGAGCTGTTTTTT.

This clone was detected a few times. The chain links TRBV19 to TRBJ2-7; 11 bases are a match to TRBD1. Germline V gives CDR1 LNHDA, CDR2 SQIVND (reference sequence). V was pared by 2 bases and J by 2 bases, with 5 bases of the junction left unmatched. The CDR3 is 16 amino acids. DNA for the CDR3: TGTGCCAGTAGTATATGGTCGGGACAGGGGGCCTACGAGCAGTACTTC. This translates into CASSIWSGQGAYEQYF.

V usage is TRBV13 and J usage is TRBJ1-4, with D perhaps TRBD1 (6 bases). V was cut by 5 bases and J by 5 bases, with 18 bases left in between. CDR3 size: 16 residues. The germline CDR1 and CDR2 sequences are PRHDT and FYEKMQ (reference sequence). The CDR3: CASSTLTDRINEKLFF. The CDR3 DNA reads TGTGCCAGCAGCACCCTCACCGACAGGATAAATGAAAAACTGTTTTTT.

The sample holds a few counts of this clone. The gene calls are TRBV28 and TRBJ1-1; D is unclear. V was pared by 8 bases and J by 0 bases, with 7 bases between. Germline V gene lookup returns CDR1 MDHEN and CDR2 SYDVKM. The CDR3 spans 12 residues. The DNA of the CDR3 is TGTGCCAGCTCAATTTTGAACACTGAAGCTTTCTTT. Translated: CASSILNTEAFF.

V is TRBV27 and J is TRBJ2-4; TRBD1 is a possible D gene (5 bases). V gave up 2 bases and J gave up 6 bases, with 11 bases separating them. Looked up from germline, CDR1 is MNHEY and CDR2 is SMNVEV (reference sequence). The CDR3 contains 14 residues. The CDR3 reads CASSLGLQGNIQYF. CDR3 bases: TGTGCCAGCAGTTTAGGGCTTCAGGGAAACATTCAGTACTTC.

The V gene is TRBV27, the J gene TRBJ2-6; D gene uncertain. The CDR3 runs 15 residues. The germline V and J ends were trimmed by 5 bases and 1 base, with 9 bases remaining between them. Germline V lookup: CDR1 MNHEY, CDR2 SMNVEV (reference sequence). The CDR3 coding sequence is TGTGCCAGCAGTACTCAGATATCTGGGGCCAACGTCCTGACTTTC. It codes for CASSTQISGANVLTF.

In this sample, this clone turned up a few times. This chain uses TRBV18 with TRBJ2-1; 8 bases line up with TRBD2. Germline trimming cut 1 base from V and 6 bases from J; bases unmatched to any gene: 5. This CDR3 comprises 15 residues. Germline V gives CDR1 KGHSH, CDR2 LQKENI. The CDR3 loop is CASSPRGGLSNEQFF. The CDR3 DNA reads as TGTGCCAGCTCACCACGCGGGGGGTTATCCAATGAGCAGTTCTTC.

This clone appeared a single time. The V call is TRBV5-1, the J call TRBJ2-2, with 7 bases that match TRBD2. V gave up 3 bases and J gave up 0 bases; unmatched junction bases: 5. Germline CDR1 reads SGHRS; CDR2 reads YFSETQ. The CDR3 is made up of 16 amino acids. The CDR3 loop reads CASSSASGANTGELFF. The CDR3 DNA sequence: TGCGCCAGCAGCTCCGCTAGCGGAGCGAACACCGGGGAGCTGTTTTTT. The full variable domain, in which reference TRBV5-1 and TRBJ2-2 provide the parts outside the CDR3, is KAGVTQTPRYLIKTRGQQVTLSCSPISGHRSVSWYQQTPGQGLQFLFEYFSETQRNKGNFPGRFSGRQFSNSRSEMNVSTLELGDSALYLCASSSASGANTGELFFGEGSRLTVL.

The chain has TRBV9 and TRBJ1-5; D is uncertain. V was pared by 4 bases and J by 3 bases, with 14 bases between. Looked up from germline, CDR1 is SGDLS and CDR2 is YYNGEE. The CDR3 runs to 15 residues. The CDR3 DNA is TGTGCCAGCAGCCTCGAACCTCACTCCAATCAGCCCCAGCATTTT. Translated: CASSLEPHSNQPQHF.

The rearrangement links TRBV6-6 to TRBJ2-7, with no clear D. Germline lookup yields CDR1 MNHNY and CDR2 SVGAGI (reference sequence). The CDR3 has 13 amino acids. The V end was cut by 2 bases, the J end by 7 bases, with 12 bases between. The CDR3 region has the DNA TGTGCCAGCAGTTACCGACCCCGTGGGGAGCAGTACTTC. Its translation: CASSYRPRGEQYF.

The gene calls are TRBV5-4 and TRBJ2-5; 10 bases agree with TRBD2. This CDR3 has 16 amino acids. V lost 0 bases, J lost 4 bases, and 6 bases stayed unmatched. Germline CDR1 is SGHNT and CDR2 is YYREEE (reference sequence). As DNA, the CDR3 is TGTGCCAGCAGCTTGGAGCTAGCGGGAGTTGGAGAGACCCAGTACTTC. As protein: CASSLELAGVGETQYF.

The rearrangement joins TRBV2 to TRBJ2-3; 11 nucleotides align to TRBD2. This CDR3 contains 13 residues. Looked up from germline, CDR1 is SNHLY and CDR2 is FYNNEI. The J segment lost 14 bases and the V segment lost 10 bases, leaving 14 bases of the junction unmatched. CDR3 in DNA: TGTGCCATTCCCGGGACTAGCGGCGAGACCCGGTATTTT. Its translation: CAIPGTSGETRYF.

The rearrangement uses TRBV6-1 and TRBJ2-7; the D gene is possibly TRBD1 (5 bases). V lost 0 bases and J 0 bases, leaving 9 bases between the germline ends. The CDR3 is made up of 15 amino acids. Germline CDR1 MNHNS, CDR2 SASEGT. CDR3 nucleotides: TGTGCCAGCAGTGAAGCGCAGGGTATCTCCTACGAGCAGTACTTC. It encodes CASSEAQGISYEQYF.